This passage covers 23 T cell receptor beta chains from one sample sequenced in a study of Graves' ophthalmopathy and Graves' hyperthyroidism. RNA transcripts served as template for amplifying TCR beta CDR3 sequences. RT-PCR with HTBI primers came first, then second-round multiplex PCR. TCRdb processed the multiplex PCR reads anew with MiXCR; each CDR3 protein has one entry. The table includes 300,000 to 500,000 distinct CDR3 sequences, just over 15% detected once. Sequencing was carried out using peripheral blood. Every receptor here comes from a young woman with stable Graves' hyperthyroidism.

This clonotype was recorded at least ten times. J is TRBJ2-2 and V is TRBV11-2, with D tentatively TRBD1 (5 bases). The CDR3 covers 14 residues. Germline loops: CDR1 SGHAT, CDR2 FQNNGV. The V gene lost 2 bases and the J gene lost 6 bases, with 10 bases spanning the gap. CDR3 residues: CASSLNRPSGELFF. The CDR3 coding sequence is TGTGCCAGCAGCTTAAACAGGCCGTCCGGGGAGCTGTTTTTT.

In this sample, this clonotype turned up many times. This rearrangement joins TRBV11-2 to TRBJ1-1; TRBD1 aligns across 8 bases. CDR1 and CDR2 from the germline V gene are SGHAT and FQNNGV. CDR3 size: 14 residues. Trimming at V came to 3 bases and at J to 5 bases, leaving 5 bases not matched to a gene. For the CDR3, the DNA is TGTGCCAGCAGCTTCACAGGGGGAAAAACTGAAGCTTTCTTT. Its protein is CASSFTGGKTEAFF.

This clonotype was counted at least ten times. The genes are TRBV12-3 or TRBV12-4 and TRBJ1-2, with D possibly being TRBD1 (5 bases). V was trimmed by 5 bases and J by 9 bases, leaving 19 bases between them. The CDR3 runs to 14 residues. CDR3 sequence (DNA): TGTGCCAGCAGTCCGCCGGGACCCCTTTATAGCTACACCTTC. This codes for CASSPPGPLYSYTF.

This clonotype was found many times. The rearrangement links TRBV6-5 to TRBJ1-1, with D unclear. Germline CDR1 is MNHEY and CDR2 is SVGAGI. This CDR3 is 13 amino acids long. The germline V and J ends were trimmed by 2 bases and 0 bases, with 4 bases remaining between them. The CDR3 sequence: CASSYELNTEAFF. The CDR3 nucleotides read TGTGCCAGCAGTTACGAGCTGAACACTGAAGCTTTCTTT.

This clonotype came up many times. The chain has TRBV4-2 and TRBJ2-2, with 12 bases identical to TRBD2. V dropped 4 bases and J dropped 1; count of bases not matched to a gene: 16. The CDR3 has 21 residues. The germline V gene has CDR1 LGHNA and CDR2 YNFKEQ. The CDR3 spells CASSPERWQTSGGRNTGELFF. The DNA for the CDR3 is TGTGCCAGCAGCCCCGAAAGGTGGCAGACTAGCGGGGGCCGGAACACCGGGGAGCTGTTTTTT.

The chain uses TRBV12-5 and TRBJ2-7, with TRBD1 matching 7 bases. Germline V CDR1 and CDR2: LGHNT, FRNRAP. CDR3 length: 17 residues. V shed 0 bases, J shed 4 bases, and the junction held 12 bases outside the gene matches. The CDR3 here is CASGLVLSAGTVYEQYF. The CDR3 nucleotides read TGTGCTAGTGGTTTGGTACTCAGCGCAGGGACAGTATACGAGCAGTACTTC. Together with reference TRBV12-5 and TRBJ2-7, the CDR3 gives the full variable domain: DARVTQTPRHKVTEMGQEVTMRCQPILGHNTVFWYRQTMMQGLELLAYFRNRAPLDDSGMPKDRFSAEMPDATLATLKIQPSEPRDSAVYFCASGLVLSAGTVYEQYFGPGTRLTVT.

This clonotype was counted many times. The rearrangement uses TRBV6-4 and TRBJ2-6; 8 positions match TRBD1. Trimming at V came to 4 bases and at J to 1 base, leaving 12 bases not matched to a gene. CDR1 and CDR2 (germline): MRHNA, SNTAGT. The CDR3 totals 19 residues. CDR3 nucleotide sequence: TGTGCCAGCAGTGTCCGAGGCAGGGGGCTTCTATCTGGGGCCAACGTCCTGACTTTC. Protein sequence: CASSVRGRGLLSGANVLTF.

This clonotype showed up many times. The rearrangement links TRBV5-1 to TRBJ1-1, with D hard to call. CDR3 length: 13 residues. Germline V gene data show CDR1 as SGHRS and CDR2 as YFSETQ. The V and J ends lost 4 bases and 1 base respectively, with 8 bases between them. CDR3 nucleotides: TGCGCCAGCAGCGGCGATACGAACACTGAAGCTTTCTTT. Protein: CASSGDTNTEAFF. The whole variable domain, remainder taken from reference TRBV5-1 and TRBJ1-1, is KAGVTQTPRYLIKTRGQQVTLSCSPISGHRSVSWYQQTPGQGLQFLFEYFSETQRNKGNFPGRFSGRQFSNSRSEMNVSTLELGDSALYLCASSGDTNTEAFFGQGTRLTVV.

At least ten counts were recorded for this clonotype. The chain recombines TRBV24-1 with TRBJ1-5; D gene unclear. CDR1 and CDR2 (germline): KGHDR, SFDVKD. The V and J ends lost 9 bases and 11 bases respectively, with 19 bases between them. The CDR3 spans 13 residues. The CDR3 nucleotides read TGTGCCACCCCTGGGGTAGCTCCTTTAGCCCAGCATTTT. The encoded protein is CATPGVAPLAQHF.

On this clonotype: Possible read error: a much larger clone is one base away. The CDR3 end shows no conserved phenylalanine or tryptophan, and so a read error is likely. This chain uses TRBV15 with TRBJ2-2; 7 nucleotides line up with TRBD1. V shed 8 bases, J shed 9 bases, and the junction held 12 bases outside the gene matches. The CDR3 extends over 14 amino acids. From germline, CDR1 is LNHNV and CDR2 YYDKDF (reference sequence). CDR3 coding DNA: TGTGCCACCGCCGAGGGGACAGAGGCGCGGGAGCTGTTTTTG. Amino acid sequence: CATAEGTEARELFL.

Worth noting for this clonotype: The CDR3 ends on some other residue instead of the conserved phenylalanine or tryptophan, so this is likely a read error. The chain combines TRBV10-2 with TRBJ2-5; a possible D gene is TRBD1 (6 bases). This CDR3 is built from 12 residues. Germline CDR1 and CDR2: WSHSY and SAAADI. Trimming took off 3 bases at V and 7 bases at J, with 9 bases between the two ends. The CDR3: CASSDARGTQYS. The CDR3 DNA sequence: TGCGCCAGCAGTGATGCCAGGGGGACCCAGTACTCC.

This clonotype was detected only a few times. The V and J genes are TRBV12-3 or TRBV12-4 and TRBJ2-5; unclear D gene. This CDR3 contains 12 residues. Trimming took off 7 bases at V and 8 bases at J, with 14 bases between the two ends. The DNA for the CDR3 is TGTGCCAGCACGGGTAGGGTAGATACCCAGTACTTC. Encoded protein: CASTGRVDTQYF.

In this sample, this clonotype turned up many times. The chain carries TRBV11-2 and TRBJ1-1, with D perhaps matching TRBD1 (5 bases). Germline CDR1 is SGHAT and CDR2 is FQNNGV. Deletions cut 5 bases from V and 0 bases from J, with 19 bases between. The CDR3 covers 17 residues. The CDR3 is CASSPRRDGLMNTEAFF. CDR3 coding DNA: TGTGCCAGCAGCCCCCGACGGGACGGCCTCATGAACACTGAAGCTTTCTTT.

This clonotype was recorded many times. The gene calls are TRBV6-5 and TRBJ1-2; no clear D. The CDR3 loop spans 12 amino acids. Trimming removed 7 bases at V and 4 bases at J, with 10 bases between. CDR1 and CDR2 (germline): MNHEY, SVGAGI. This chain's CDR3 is CASKGSLYGYTF. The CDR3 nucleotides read TGTGCCAGCAAAGGCAGCCTCTATGGCTACACCTTC.

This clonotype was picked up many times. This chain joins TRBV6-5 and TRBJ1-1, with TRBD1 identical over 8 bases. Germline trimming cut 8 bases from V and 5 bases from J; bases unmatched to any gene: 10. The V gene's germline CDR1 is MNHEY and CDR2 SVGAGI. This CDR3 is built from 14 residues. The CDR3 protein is CASRQGQGQTEAFF. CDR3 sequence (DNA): TGTGCCAGCCGCCAAGGACAGGGACAAACTGAAGCTTTCTTT.

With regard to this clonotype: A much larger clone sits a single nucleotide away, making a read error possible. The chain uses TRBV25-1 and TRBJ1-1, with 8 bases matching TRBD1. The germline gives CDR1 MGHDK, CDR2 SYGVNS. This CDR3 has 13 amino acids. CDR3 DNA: TGTGCCGGCAGTGAAAACAGGGGGACTGAAGCTTTCTTT. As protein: CAGSENRGTEAFF.

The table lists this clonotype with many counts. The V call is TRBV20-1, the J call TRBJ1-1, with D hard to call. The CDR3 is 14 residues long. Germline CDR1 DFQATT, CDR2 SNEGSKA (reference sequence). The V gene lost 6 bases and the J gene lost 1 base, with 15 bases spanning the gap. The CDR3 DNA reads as TGCAGTGCCAGCGAAGGGCCAGAGAACACTGAAGCTTTCTTT. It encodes CSASEGPENTEAFF.

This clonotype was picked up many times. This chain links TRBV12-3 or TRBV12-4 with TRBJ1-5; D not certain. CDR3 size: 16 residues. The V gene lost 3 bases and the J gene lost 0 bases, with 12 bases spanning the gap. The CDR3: CASSFDAWGSNQPQHF. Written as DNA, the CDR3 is TGTGCCAGCAGTTTCGATGCCTGGGGTAGCAATCAGCCCCAGCATTTT.

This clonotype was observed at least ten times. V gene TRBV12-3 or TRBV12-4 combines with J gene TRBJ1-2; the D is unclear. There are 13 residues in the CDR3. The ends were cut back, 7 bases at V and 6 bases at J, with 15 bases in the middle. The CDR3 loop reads CASTIRREDGYTF. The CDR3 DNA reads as TGTGCCAGCACCATAAGGAGGGAAGATGGCTACACCTTC.

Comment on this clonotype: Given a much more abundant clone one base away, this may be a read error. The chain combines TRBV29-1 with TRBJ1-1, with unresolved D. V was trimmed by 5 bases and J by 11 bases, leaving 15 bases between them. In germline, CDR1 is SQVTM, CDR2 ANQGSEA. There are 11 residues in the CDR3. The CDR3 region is CSVIEGSRAFF. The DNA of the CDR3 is TGCAGCGTTATCGAGGGCTCAAGGGCTTTCTTT.

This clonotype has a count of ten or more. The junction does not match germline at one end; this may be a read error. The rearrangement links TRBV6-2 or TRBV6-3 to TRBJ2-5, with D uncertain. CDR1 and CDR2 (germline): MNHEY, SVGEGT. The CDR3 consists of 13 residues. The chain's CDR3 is CASSNSPQETQYF. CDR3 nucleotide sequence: TGTGCCAGCAGTAACTCACCCCAAGAGACCCAGTACTTC.

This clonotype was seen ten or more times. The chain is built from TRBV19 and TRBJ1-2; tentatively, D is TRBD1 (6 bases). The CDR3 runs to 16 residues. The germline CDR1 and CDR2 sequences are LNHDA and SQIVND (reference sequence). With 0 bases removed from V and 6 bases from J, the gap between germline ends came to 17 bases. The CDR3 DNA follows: TGTGCCAGTAGTATAGATCTATGGGGGCAGGGGAATGGCTACACCTTC. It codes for CASSIDLWGQGNGYTF.

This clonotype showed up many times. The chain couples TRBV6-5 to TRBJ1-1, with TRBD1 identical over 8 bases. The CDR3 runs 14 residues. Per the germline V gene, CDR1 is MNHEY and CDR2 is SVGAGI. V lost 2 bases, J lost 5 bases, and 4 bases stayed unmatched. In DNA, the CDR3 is TGTGCCAGCAGTTACGGCAGGGGGCCGACTGAAGCTTTCTTT. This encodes CASSYGRGPTEAFF.